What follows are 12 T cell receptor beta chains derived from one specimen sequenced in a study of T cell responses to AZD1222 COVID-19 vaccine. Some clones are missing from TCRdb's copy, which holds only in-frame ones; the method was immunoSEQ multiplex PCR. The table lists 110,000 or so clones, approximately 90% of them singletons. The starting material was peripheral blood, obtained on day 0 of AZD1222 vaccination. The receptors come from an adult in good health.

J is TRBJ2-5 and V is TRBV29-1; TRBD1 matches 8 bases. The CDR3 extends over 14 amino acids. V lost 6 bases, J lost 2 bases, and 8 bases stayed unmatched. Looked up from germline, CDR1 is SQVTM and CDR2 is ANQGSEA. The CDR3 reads CSVPGQASQETQYF. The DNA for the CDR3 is TGCAGCGTCCCGGGACAGGCTTCTCAAGAGACCCAGTACTTC. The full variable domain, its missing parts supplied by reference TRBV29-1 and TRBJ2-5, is SAVISQKPSRDICQRGTSLTIQCQVDSQVTMMFWYRQQPGQSLTLIATANQGSEATYESGFVIDKFPISRPNLTFSTLTVSNMSPEDSSIYLCSVPGQASQETQYFGPGTRLLVL.

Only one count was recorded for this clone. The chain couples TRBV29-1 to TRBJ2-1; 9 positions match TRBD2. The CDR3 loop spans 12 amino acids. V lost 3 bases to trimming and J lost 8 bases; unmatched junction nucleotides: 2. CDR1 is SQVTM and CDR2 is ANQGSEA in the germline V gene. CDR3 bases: TGCAGCGTTGACGTAGCGGGAGATGAGCAGTTCTTC. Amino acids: CSVDVAGDEQFF.

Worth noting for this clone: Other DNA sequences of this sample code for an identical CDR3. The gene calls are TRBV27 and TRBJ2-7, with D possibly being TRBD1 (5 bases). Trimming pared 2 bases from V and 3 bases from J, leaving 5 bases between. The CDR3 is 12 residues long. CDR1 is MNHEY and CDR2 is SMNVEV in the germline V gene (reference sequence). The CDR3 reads CASSLRGYEQYF. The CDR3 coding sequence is TGTGCCAGCAGTTTAAGGGGCTACGAGCAGTACTTC.

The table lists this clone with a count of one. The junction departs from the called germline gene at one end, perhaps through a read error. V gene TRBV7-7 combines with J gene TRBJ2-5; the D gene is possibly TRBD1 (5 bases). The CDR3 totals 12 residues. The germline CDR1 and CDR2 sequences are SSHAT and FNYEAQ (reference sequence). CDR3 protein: CAPDQGEETQYF. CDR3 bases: TGCGCTCCTGACCAGGGCGAAGAGACCCAGTACTTC. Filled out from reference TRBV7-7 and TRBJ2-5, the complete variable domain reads GAGVSQSPRYKVTKRGQDVTLRCDPISSHATLYWYQQALGQGPEFLTYFNYEAQPDKSGLPSDRFSAERPEGSISTLTIQRTEQRDSAMYRCAPDQGEETQYFGPGTRLLVL.

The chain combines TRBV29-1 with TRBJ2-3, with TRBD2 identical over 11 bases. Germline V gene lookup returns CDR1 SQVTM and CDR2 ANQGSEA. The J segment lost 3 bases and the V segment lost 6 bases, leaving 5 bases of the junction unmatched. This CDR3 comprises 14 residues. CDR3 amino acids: CSVSIAGGTDTQYF. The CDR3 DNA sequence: TGCAGCGTCTCAATAGCGGGAGGGACAGATACGCAGTATTTT.

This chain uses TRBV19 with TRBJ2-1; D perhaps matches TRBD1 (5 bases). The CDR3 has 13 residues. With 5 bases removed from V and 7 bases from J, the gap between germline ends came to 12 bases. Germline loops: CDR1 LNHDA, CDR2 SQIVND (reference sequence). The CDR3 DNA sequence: TGTGCCAGTAGTCCCCAGGGTTGGAATGAGCAGTTCTTC. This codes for CASSPQGWNEQFF.

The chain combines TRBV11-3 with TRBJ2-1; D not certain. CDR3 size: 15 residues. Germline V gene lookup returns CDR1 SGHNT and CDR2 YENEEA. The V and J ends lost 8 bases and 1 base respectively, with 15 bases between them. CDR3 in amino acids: CASSPGGVSYNEQFF. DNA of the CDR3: TGTGCCAGCTCCCCGGGCGGTGTATCCTACAATGAGCAGTTCTTC.

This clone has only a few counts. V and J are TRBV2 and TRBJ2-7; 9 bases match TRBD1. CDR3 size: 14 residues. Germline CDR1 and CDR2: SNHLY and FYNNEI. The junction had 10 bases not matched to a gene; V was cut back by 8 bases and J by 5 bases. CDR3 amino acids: CASDEDRGGNEQYF. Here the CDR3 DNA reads TGTGCCAGCGACGAGGACAGGGGAGGGAACGAGCAGTACTTC.

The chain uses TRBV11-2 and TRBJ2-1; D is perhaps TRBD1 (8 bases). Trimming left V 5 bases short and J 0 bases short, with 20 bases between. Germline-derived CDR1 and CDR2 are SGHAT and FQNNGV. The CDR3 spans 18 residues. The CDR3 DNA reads TGTGCCAGCAGCCCGCAGGGGGCTAGCGGTAGCTCCTACAATGAGCAGTTCTTC. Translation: CASSPQGASGSSYNEQFF.

CDR3 in DNA: TGTGCCAGTAGTTTCTTAGGAGCTAACTATGGCTACACCTTC. Protein sequence: CASSFLGANYGYTF. V is TRBV19 and J is TRBJ1-2; no clear D. Looked up from germline, CDR1 is LNHDA and CDR2 is SQIVND (reference sequence). The CDR3 has 14 amino acids. V was shortened by 5 bases and J by 0 bases, with 10 bases between the two germline ends.

Here the CDR3 reads CASSFTFTDTQYF. The DNA for the CDR3 is TGTGCCAGCAGCTTCACCTTCACAGATACGCAGTATTTT. This chain joins TRBV7-2 and TRBJ2-3; D unresolved. This CDR3 is 13 amino acids long. Per the germline V gene, CDR1 is SGHTA and CDR2 is FQGNSA. Trimming took 3 bases from V and 2 from J, leaving 6 bases between them.

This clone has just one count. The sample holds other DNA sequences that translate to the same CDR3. The CDR3 reads CASSVATDTQYF. The CDR3 DNA reads TGTGCCAGCAGCGTAGCTACAGATACGCAGTATTTT. This chain links TRBV9 with TRBJ2-3; D not resolved. CDR3 length equals 12 residues. V was cut by 0 bases and J by 3 bases, with 2 bases left in between. Germline assignment: CDR1 SGDLS and CDR2 YYNGEE. The variable domain in full, completed from reference TRBV9 and TRBJ2-3, reads DSGVTQTPKHLITATGQRVTLRCSPRSGDLSVYWYQQSLDQGLQFLIQYYNGEERAKGNILERFSAQQFPDLHSELNLSSLELGDSALYFCASSVATDTQYFGPGTRLTVL.